This is a list of T cell receptor beta chains from one sample in a study of T cells after yellow fever vaccination. TCRdb re-called the 5' RACE reads through MiXCR, storing one row per CDR3 protein. The data contain more than 350,000 distinct CDR3 sequences, more than 9% of them seen just once; the ten biggest clones take up more than 15%. The specimen comprised PBMCs, sampled on the day of the first yellow fever vaccination. These receptors all stem from a man in his late teens or twenties who received the YFV17D yellow fever vaccine. Each CDR3 is given with its conserved first and last residue. D genes are given only for firm matches. Size tells how often a clone was seen (once, few, many) or the class of an expanded clone, and some rows leave it out.

v_gene	abundance	d_gene	j_gene	CDR3aa	CDR3nt
TRBV20-1	many	NA	TRBJ2-7	CSAWDTPYEQYF	TGCAGTGCTTGGGACACACCCTACGAGCAGTACTTC
TRBV11-1	few	TRBD2	TRBJ2-1	CASSLVGITGTSVFTEQFF	TGTGCCAGCAGCTTAGTTGGAATTACCGGGACTAGCGTATTCACTGAGCAGTTCTTC
TRBV7-6	NA	NA	TRBJ2-5	CASSLAPSEETQYF	TGTGCCAGCAGCTTAGCGCCTAGCGAAGAGACCCAGTACTTC
TRBV9	NA	NA	TRBJ1-6	CASSVDSSPLHF	TGTGCCAGCAGCGTAGATAGTTCACCCCTCCACTTT
TRBV6-2/TRBV6-3	NA	NA	TRBJ2-7	CASSYSMGSGIYEQYF	TGTGCCAGCAGTTACTCGATGGGTTCGGGAATCTACGAGCAGTACTTC
TRBV11-2	few	NA	TRBJ1-4	CASSLKGQMYEKLFF	TGTGCCAGCAGCTTAAAGGGACAAATGTATGAAAAACTGTTTTTT
TRBV19	NA	NA	TRBJ2-6	CASIERGIGANVLTF	TGTGCCAGTATAGAGAGGGGTATTGGGGCCAACGTCCTGACTTTC
TRBV18	NA	NA	TRBJ1-3	CASSPKMGSGNTIYF	TGTGCCAGCTCACCAAAAATGGGTTCCGGAAACACCATATATTTT
TRBV6-2/TRBV6-3	NA	NA	TRBJ2-3	CASSYGSSRLRRPSTDTQYF	TGTGCCAGCAGTTACGGGTCTAGCCGGCTTCGACGTCCTAGCACAGATACGCAGTATTTT
TRBV20-1	NA	TRBD2	TRBJ2-3	CSATAGSGTSGHTDTQYF	TGCAGTGCTACAGCAGGGTCCGGGACTAGCGGGCACACAGATACGCAGTATTTT
TRBV6-1	few	NA	TRBJ2-2	CASSLSRRRNTGELFF	TGTGCCAGCAGCTTGTCCCGACGGAGGAACACCGGGGAGCTGTTTTTT
TRBV27	few	TRBD1	TRBJ2-2	CASSDRDRGSGELFF	TGTGCCAGCAGTGACCGGGACAGGGGGTCCGGGGAGCTGTTTTTT
TRBV7-9	NA	TRBD1	TRBJ2-3	CASSEGQGTDTQYF	TGTGCCAGCAGCGAAGGACAGGGGACAGATACGCAGTATTTT
TRBV7-2	NA	TRBD2	TRBJ2-3	CASSRVSGETGDTQYF	TGTGCCAGCAGCCGCGTTAGCGGGGAGACGGGGGATACGCAGTATTTT
TRBV21-1	few	NA	TRBJ2-7	CASSKAWRGSHEQYF	TGTGCCAGCAGCAAAGCGTGGAGGGGGTCCCACGAGCAGTACTTC
TRBV30	NA	NA	TRBJ2-5	CAWKGGGETQYF	TGTGCCTGGAAGGGGGGGGGAGAGACCCAGTACTTC
TRBV3-1	NA	NA	TRBJ1-3	CASSQGGGSSGNTIYF	TGTGCCAGCAGCCAAGGCGGGGGCTCCTCTGGAAACACCATATATTTT
TRBV29-1	few	NA	TRBJ1-1	CSVEAGAVNTEAFF	TGCAGCGTTGAGGCAGGGGCGGTGAACACTGAAGCTTTCTTT
TRBV12-3/TRBV12-4	NA	TRBD1	TRBJ2-2	CASRETGAVSNTGVLFF	TGTGCCAGCAGAGAGACAGGGGCAGTTTCGAACACCGGGGTGCTGTTTTTT
TRBV7-2	few	TRBD2	TRBJ2-3	CASSLARLAGFRQYF	TGTGCCAGCAGCTTAGCAAGACTAGCGGGGTTCAGGCAGTATTTT
TRBV10-2	NA	NA	TRBJ2-7	CASSESRVGAYEQYF	TGCGCCAGCAGTGAGTCGAGGGTAGGGGCCTACGAGCAGTACTTC
TRBV7-9	few	NA	TRBJ2-7	CASSLERGWSAYEQYF	TGTGCCAGCAGCTTAGAAAGGGGGTGGTCTGCCTACGAGCAGTACTTC
TRBV7-8	NA	TRBD1	TRBJ1-1	CASRRRDRGTAEAFF	TGTGCCAGCAGAAGGAGGGACAGAGGAACAGCTGAAGCTTTCTTT
TRBV5-1	few	NA	TRBJ2-5	CASFLGARNQETQYF	TGCGCCAGCTTCCTAGGGGCTAGGAACCAAGAGACCCAGTACTTC
TRBV6-4	once	NA	TRBJ2-3	CASKLDEYTDTQYF	TGTGCCAGCAAACTGGACGAGTACACAGATACGCAGTATTTT
TRBV12-3/TRBV12-4	many	TRBD1	TRBJ1-2	CASSPGGRSYGYTF	TGTGCCAGCAGTCCAGGGGGGAGAAGCTATGGCTACACCTTC
TRBV18	few	NA	TRBJ1-6	CASSRVPGELGSPLHF	TGTGCCAGCTCACGCGTACCAGGGGAGTTGGGGTCACCCCTCCACTTT
TRBV7-9	NA	NA	TRBJ1-5	CASSPIGPPQPQHF	TGTGCCAGCAGCCCCATTGGGCCCCCGCAGCCCCAGCATTTT
TRBV20-1	few	NA	TRBJ1-2	CSAMLGYSGYTF	TGCAGTGCTATGCTGGGTTATAGTGGCTACACCTTC
TRBV4-1	once	NA	TRBJ2-2	CASMGPTNTGELFF	TGCGCCAGCATGGGGCCAACGAACACCGGGGAGCTGTTTTTT